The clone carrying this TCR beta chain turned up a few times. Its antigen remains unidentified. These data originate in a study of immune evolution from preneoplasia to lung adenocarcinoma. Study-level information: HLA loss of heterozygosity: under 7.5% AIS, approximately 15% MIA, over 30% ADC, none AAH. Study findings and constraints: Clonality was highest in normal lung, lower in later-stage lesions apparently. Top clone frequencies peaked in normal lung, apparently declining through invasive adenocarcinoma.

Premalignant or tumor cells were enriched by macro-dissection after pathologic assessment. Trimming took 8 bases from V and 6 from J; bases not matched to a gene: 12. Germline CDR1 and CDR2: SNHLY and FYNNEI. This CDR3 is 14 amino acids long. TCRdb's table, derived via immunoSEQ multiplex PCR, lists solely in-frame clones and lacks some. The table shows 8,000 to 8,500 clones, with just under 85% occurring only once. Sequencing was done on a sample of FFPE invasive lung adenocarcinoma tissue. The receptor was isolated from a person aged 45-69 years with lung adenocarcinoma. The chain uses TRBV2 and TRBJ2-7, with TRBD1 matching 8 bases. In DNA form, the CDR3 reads TGTGCCAGCGTTACCGGGACAGGAGGGACCGAGCAGTACTTC. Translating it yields CASVTGTGGTEQYF. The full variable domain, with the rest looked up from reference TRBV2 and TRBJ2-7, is EPEVTQTPSHQVTQMGQEVILRCVPISNHLYFYWYRQILGQKVEFLVSFYNNEISEKSEIFDDQFSVERPDGSNFTLKIRSTKLEDSAMYFCASVTGTGGTEQYFGPGTRLTVT.